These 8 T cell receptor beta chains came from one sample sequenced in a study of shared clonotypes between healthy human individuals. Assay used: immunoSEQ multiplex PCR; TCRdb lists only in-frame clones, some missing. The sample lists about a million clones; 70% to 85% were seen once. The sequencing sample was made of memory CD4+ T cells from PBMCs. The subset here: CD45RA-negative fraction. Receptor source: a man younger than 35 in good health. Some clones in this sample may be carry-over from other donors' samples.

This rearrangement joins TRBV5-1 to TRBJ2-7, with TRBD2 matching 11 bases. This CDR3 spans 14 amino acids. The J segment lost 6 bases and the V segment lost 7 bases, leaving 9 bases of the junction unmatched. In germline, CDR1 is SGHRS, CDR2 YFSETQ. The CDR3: CASGPGLAEGEQYF. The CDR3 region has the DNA TGCGCCAGCGGCCCGGGACTAGCGGAGGGCGAGCAGTACTTC.

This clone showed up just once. The CDR3 protein is CASNSLGAGMGNEQFF. CDR3 sequence (DNA): TGTGCCAGTAACTCACTGGGGGCAGGGATGGGCAATGAGCAGTTCTTC. The V gene is TRBV19, the J gene TRBJ2-1; TRBD1 might be the D (6 bases). Trimming removed 7 bases from V and 6 bases from J, with 22 bases in between. In germline, CDR1 is LNHDA, CDR2 SQIVND (reference sequence). The CDR3 loop spans 16 amino acids.

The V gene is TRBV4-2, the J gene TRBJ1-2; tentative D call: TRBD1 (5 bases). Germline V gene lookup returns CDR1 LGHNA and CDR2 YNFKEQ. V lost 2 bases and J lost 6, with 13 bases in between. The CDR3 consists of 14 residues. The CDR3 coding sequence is TGTGCCAGCAGCCAACGGCAGGGAGTGGATGGCTACACCTTC. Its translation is CASSQRQGVDGYTF.

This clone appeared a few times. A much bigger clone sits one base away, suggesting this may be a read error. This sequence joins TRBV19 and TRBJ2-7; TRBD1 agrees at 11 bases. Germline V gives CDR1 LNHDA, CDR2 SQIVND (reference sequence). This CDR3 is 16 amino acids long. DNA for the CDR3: TGTGCCAGTAGTGTCACCGGGACAGGGGGTTCCTACGAGCAGTGCTTC. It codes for CASSVTGTGGSYEQCF.

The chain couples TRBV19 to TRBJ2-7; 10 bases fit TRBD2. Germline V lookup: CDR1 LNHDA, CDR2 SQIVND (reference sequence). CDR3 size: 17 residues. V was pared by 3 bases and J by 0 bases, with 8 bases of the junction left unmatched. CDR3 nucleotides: TGTGCCAGTAGTATGTCTAGCGGGGGATCTAGCTCCTACGAGCAGTACTTC. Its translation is CASSMSSGGSSSYEQYF.

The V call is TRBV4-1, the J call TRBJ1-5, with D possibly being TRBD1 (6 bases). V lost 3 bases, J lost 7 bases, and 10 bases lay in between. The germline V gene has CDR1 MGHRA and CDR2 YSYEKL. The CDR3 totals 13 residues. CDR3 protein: CASSHNRDQPQHF. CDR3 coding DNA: TGCGCCAGCAGCCATAACAGGGACCAGCCCCAGCATTTT.

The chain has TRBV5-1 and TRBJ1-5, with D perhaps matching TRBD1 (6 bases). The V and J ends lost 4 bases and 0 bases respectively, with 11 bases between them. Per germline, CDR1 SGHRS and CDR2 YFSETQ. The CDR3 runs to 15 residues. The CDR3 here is CASSAGDNSNQPQHF. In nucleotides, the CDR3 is TGCGCCAGCAGCGCGGGGGACAATAGCAATCAGCCCCAGCATTTT.

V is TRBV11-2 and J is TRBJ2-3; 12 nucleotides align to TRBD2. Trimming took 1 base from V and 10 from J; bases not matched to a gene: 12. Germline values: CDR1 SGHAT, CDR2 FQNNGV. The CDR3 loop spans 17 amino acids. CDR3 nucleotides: TGTGCCAGCAGCTTAGGGCGACTAGCGGGAGAGGGTTATGCGCAGTATTTT. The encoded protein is CASSLGRLAGEGYAQYF.